What follows is one TCR beta chain and its context. The antigen is unknown. CD45RO+ cells and CCR7-negative CD45RA+ TemRA cells were combined as CD8 memory. CDR1 and CDR2 from the germline V gene are SGHDN and FVKESK. The CDR3 spans 17 residues. V gave up 3 bases and J gave up 3 bases, with 21 bases separating them. The data were obtained in a study of shared clonotypes between healthy human individuals. Data came from immunoSEQ multiplex PCR; TCRdb stores just in-frame clones and leaves some out. The data contain about 380,000 clones, about 97% of them singletons. Study-wide points: The naive CD4 repertoires of a handful of donors were compared, and around 5% of clonotypes were shared. Depth of sequencing was expected to influence donor clonotype sharing.

The TCR was taken from a man aged 25-45 years in good health. The V call is TRBV14, the J call TRBJ2-7, with a weak D call TRBD2 (6 bases). Specimen: memory CD8+ T cells sorted from blood. Stated subset: CD45RO+ cells pooled with CCR7-negative TemRA cells. The DNA of the CDR3 is TGTGCCAGCAGCCAGTATGGGGGGACGCGGATCAGCTACGAGCAGTACTTC. Protein: CASSQYGGTRISYEQYF.